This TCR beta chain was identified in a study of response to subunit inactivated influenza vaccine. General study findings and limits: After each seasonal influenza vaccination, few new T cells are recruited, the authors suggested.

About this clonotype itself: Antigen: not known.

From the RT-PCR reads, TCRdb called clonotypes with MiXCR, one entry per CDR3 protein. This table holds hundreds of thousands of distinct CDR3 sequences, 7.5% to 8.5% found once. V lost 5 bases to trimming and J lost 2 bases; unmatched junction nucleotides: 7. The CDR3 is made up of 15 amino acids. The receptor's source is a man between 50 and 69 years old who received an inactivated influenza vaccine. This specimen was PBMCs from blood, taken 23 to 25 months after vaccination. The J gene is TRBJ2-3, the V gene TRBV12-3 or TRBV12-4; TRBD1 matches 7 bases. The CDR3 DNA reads TGTGCCAGCAGTCCAAGACAGGGAAACACAGATACGCAGTATTTT. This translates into CASSPRQGNTDTQYF.